This T cell receptor beta chain was captured in a study of blood T cell repertoires in COVID-19. The germline gives CDR1 SGHRS, CDR2 YFSETQ. Trimming shortened V by 0 bases and J by 4 bases, and 10 bases separated the two germline ends. The CDR3 contains 15 residues. Clinical history reported by participants formed the basis on which cohorts were assigned. Original processing notes: Amplification from reference gene primers served as the basis for estimated nucleated cell counts. This table comes from immunoSEQ multiplex PCR, and its TCRdb copy is limited to in-frame clones, with some not included. That table gives V, J and clone size, and the DNA gave D and trimming. The sample yields about 170,000 clones, approximately 80% seen once.

The receptor comes from a man aged 45-65 years who had recovered from COVID-19. Input material: PBMCs or T cells enriched from blood (not recorded which). The rearrangement links TRBV5-1 to TRBJ1-4; TRBD1 is a possible D gene (5 bases). CDR3 residues: CASSLEGSGNEKLFF. The CDR3 DNA is TGCGCCAGCAGCTTGGAGGGGTCGGGTAATGAAAAACTGTTTTTT.